Listed below are T cell receptor beta chains from one sample, sequenced in a study of low-dose radiotherapy and immunotherapy resistance in tumors. In TCRdb, the reads were re-called with MiXCR into one record per CDR3 protein. The data contain tens of thousands of distinct CDR3 sequences, 20% of them singletons. The material was PBMCs, obtained after low-dose radiotherapy plus immunotherapy. The receptors stem from a female donor with ovarian cancer. CDR3s include the opening cysteine and the closing phenylalanine or tryptophan. A D gene is named only where the DNA matches it firmly. Size tells how often a clone was seen (once, few, many) or the class of an expanded clone, and some rows leave it out.

clone_size: NA
d_call: NA
v_call: TRBV29-1
cdr3_length: 15
j_call: TRBJ1-1
cdr3_aa: CSALGGLRMNTEAFF
cdr3_nt: TGCAGCGCCCTAGGGGGGCTAAGAATGAACACTGAAGCTTTCTTT

clone_size: many
d_call: NA
v_call: TRBV30
cdr3_length: 11
j_call: TRBJ2-7
cdr3_aa: CAFDRVGGQYF
cdr3_nt: TGTGCCTTTGACCGAGTGGGGGGGCAGTACTTC

clone_size: many
d_call: NA
v_call: TRBV10-1
cdr3_length: 15
j_call: TRBJ2-7
cdr3_aa: CASREGTDLSYEQYF
cdr3_nt: TGCGCCAGCAGGGAAGGGACGGACCTCTCCTACGAGCAGTACTTC

clone_size: many
d_call: TRBD1
v_call: TRBV30
cdr3_length: 14
j_call: TRBJ2-7
cdr3_aa: CAWSVPGTGGEQYF
cdr3_nt: TGTGCCTGGAGTGTACCCGGGACAGGGGGGGAGCAGTACTTC

clone_size: many
d_call: NA
v_call: TRBV30
cdr3_length: 13
j_call: TRBJ1-1
cdr3_aa: CAWSSDRNTEAFF
cdr3_nt: TGTGCCTGGAGTTCGGACCGGAACACTGAAGCTTTCTTT

clone_size: NA
d_call: NA
v_call: TRBV20-1
cdr3_length: 14
j_call: TRBJ2-5
cdr3_aa: CSARDHQGQETQYF
cdr3_nt: TGCAGTGCTAGAGATCACCAGGGGCAAGAGACCCAGTACTTC

clone_size: NA
d_call: TRBD2
v_call: TRBV5-4
cdr3_length: 13
j_call: TRBJ2-1
cdr3_aa: CASSLAGGNEQFF
cdr3_nt: TGTGCCAGCAGCTTGGCGGGAGGGAATGAGCAGTTCTTC

clone_size: NA
d_call: NA
v_call: TRBV4-1
cdr3_length: 14
j_call: TRBJ2-5
cdr3_aa: CASSLLDGGETQYF
cdr3_nt: TGCGCCAGCAGCCTATTGGACGGTGGGGAGACCCAGTACTTC

clone_size: NA
d_call: NA
v_call: TRBV10-3
cdr3_length: 12
j_call: TRBJ2-5
cdr3_aa: CAISPGEETQYF
cdr3_nt: TGTGCCATCAGCCCCGGGGAAGAGACCCAGTACTTC

clone_size: many
d_call: NA
v_call: TRBV13
cdr3_length: 14
j_call: TRBJ2-7
cdr3_aa: CASSFGPNSYEQYF
cdr3_nt: TGTGCCAGCAGCTTCGGCCCAAACTCCTACGAGCAGTACTTC

clone_size: many
d_call: NA
v_call: TRBV28
cdr3_length: 14
j_call: TRBJ2-7
cdr3_aa: CASSYRWTAYEQYF
cdr3_nt: TGTGCCAGCAGTTACAGGTGGACGGCCTACGAGCAGTACTTC

clone_size: NA
d_call: TRBD2
v_call: TRBV9
cdr3_length: 15
j_call: TRBJ2-4
cdr3_aa: CASSVGGGTKNIQYF
cdr3_nt: TGTGCCAGCAGCGTAGGGGGGGGAACCAAAAACATTCAGTACTTC

clone_size: few
d_call: NA
v_call: TRBV18
cdr3_length: 12
j_call: TRBJ2-7
cdr3_aa: CASSVGGFEQYF
cdr3_nt: TGTGCCAGCTCGGTTGGCGGATTCGAGCAGTACTTC

clone_size: NA
d_call: TRBD2
v_call: TRBV5-1
cdr3_length: 15
j_call: TRBJ2-1
cdr3_aa: CASSLVSGVYNEQFF
cdr3_nt: TGCGCCAGCAGCTTGGTTAGCGGGGTCTACAATGAGCAGTTCTTC

clone_size: many
d_call: TRBD2
v_call: TRBV19
cdr3_length: 15
j_call: TRBJ2-7
cdr3_aa: CASSMAASGSHEQYF
cdr3_nt: TGTGCCAGTAGTATGGCGGCTAGCGGGAGCCACGAGCAGTACTTC

clone_size: medium-sized
d_call: NA
v_call: TRBV28
cdr3_length: 14
j_call: TRBJ2-3
cdr3_aa: CASSLAYGTDTQYF
cdr3_nt: TGTGCCAGCAGTTTGGCGTACGGCACAGATACGCAGTATTTT

clone_size: many
d_call: NA
v_call: TRBV2
cdr3_length: 14
j_call: TRBJ1-1
cdr3_aa: CASSFLQGGTEAFF
cdr3_nt: TGTGCCAGCAGTTTCCTACAGGGTGGCACTGAAGCTTTCTTT

clone_size: NA
d_call: TRBD1
v_call: TRBV29-1
cdr3_length: 13
j_call: TRBJ2-3
cdr3_aa: CSVKQGASDTQYF
cdr3_nt: TGCAGCGTGAAACAGGGGGCGTCAGATACGCAGTATTTT

clone_size: many
d_call: NA
v_call: TRBV5-1
cdr3_length: 13
j_call: TRBJ1-4
cdr3_aa: CASSTSTNEKFFF
cdr3_nt: TGCGCCAGCAGCACCTCAACTAATGAAAAATTTTTTTTT

clone_size: many
d_call: TRBD2
v_call: TRBV5-6
cdr3_length: 14
j_call: TRBJ2-3
cdr3_aa: CASSSSGGADTQYF
cdr3_nt: TGTGCCAGCAGCTCCAGCGGGGGGGCTGATACGCAGTATTTT

clone_size: many
d_call: TRBD2
v_call: TRBV7-2
cdr3_length: 15
j_call: TRBJ2-5
cdr3_aa: CASSLVRGGWETQYF
cdr3_nt: TGTGCCAGCAGCTTAGTGCGCGGGGGGTGGGAGACCCAGTACTTC

clone_size: NA
d_call: NA
v_call: TRBV12-3/TRBV12-4
cdr3_length: 12
j_call: TRBJ2-7
cdr3_aa: CASSANVQEQYF
cdr3_nt: TGTGCCAGCAGCGCGAACGTCCAGGAGCAGTACTTC

clone_size: many
d_call: NA
v_call: TRBV6-1
cdr3_length: 15
j_call: TRBJ2-5
cdr3_aa: CASSYHGTEGETQYF
cdr3_nt: TGTGCCAGCAGTTATCACGGGACGGAGGGAGAGACCCAGTACTTC

clone_size: many
d_call: NA
v_call: TRBV28
cdr3_length: 13
j_call: TRBJ2-2
cdr3_aa: CALTDPGTGELFF
cdr3_nt: TGTGCGCTAACTGACCCGGGGACCGGGGAGCTGTTTTTT

clone_size: few
d_call: NA
v_call: TRBV12-5
cdr3_length: 13
j_call: TRBJ1-5
cdr3_aa: CASGGQSNQPQHF
cdr3_nt: TGTGCTAGTGGTGGACAGAGTAATCAGCCCCAGCATTTT

clone_size: few
d_call: NA
v_call: TRBV28
cdr3_length: 15
j_call: TRBJ2-7
cdr3_aa: CASSSLGSWAYEQYF
cdr3_nt: TGTGCCAGCAGCAGTTTGGGGAGTTGGGCCTACGAGCAGTACTTC

clone_size: many
d_call: TRBD2
v_call: TRBV29-1
cdr3_length: 15
j_call: TRBJ2-1
cdr3_aa: CSVESVAGSYNEQFF
cdr3_nt: TGCAGCGTTGAGTCTGTAGCGGGCTCCTACAATGAGCAGTTCTTC

clone_size: NA
d_call: TRBD2
v_call: TRBV29-1
cdr3_length: 14
j_call: TRBJ2-2
cdr3_aa: CSGTGTSGTGELFF
cdr3_nt: TGCAGCGGGACCGGGACTAGCGGCACCGGGGAGCTGTTTTTT

clone_size: many
d_call: TRBD1
v_call: TRBV6-2/TRBV6-3
cdr3_length: 14
j_call: TRBJ2-1
cdr3_aa: CASRDRGQFDEQFF
cdr3_nt: TGTGCCAGCAGAGACAGGGGGCAGTTCGATGAGCAGTTCTTC

clone_size: many
d_call: NA
v_call: TRBV20-1
cdr3_length: 18
j_call: TRBJ2-2
cdr3_aa: CSARVSSRLNSNTGELFF
cdr3_nt: TGCAGTGCTAGAGTTAGCTCTAGGTTAAATTCGAACACCGGGGAGCTGTTTTTT

clone_size: few
d_call: NA
v_call: TRBV14
cdr3_length: 16
j_call: TRBJ2-7
cdr3_aa: CASSHFSRVKGDEQYF
cdr3_nt: TGTGCCAGCAGCCATTTCTCTAGGGTTAAAGGGGACGAGCAGTACTTC

clone_size: medium-sized
d_call: TRBD2
v_call: TRBV5-6
cdr3_length: 17
j_call: TRBJ2-1
cdr3_aa: CASSRVSGKNSYNEQFF
cdr3_nt: TGTGCCAGCAGCCGAGTTAGCGGGAAGAACTCCTACAATGAGCAGTTCTTC

clone_size: NA
d_call: TRBD1
v_call: TRBV14
cdr3_length: 13
j_call: TRBJ1-2
cdr3_aa: CASSHGTGNGYTF
cdr3_nt: TGTGCCAGCAGCCACGGGACAGGGAATGGCTACACCTTC

clone_size: many
d_call: TRBD1
v_call: TRBV7-8
cdr3_length: 14
j_call: TRBJ1-6
cdr3_aa: CASSSGQDSSPLHF
cdr3_nt: TGTGCCAGCAGCTCCGGACAGGACAGTTCACCCCTCCACTTT

clone_size: many
d_call: NA
v_call: TRBV5-4
cdr3_length: 16
j_call: TRBJ1-2
cdr3_aa: CASSLDSLTFIQGYTF
cdr3_nt: TGTGCCAGCAGCTTGGACAGCCTGACGTTTATTCAGGGCTACACCTTC

clone_size: many
d_call: NA
v_call: TRBV14
cdr3_length: 11
j_call: TRBJ2-7
cdr3_aa: CASSVAGEQYF
cdr3_nt: TGTGCCAGCAGCGTCGCAGGGGAGCAGTACTTC

clone_size: many
d_call: TRBD2
v_call: TRBV5-1
cdr3_length: 17
j_call: TRBJ2-1
cdr3_aa: CARGTSGGRSSYNEQFF
cdr3_nt: TGCGCCAGGGGGACTAGCGGGGGCCGGAGCTCCTACAATGAGCAGTTCTTC